This T cell receptor (beta chain) was obtained from a study of cytomegalovirus exposure and HLA in healthy donors. Notes on the study in general: Whilst most TCR sequences proved rare, a subset of public TCRs occurred across many donors. The classifier was said to identify cytomegalovirus status with high specificity and sensitivity. One later analysis, an examination of the 120 validation repertoires, found that first-cohort TCR clusters tended to co-occur in them.

From the approximately 110-subject validation cohort, which was separate from the roughly 700-subject first cohort, the donors were drawn. About this clone: The antigen is not known.

Germline loops: CDR1 MDHEN, CDR2 SYDVKM. The J segment lost 1 base and the V segment lost 4 bases, leaving 2 bases of the junction unmatched. CDR3 length: 17 amino acids. The protocol was immunoSEQ multiplex PCR, while the TCRdb copy is restricted to in-frame clones and leaves out a portion. The sample lists 200,000 to 250,000 clones; 70% to 90% were seen once. The sequenced sample was PBMCs. The V gene is TRBV28, the J gene TRBJ2-3; 16 bases are shared with TRBD2. This clonotype was sampled from a woman aged 18-30 years in good health and CMV-seronegative. The CDR3 loop is CASSSGTSGRGTDTQYF. CDR3 nucleotide sequence: TGTGCCAGCAGTTCCGGGACTAGCGGGAGGGGCACAGATACGCAGTATTTT.